A single sample gave rise to the 30 T cell receptor beta chains below, sequenced in a study of STAT3 mutations in large granular lymphocyte leukemia. Points from the study as a whole: Every T-LGLL patient had at least one immunodominant TCRbeta clonotype.

TCRdb keeps only in-frame clones here, not all; method: immunoSEQ multiplex PCR. The table has approximately 15,000 clones, about nine tenths seen once. These TCRs are of unknown antigen specificity. Source material: peripheral blood mononuclear cells. The receptors originated from a woman between 45 and 60 years old with T-cell large granular lymphocyte leukemia. Some clones in this sample may be carry-over from other donors' samples.

V and J are TRBV19 and TRBJ1-1; unclear D gene. Germline V gene sequence: CDR1 LNHDA, CDR2 SQIVND (reference sequence). V shed 9 bases and J shed 1 base, with 15 bases lying between them. There are 14 residues in the CDR3. Written as DNA, the CDR3 is TGTGCCAGCCACTCAGAGGCATGGAACACTGAAGCTTTCTTT. It codes for CASHSEAWNTEAFF.

The rearrangement links TRBV5-6 to TRBJ1-5; D is perhaps TRBD1 (5 bases). The CDR3 runs 13 residues. V shed 2 bases and J shed 2 bases, with 5 bases lying between them. The germline gives CDR1 SGHDT, CDR2 YYEEEE. CDR3 sequence: CASSLQGNQPQHF. Here the CDR3 DNA reads TGTGCCAGCAGCTTACAGGGCAATCAGCCCCAGCATTTT.

This sequence joins TRBV5-4 and TRBJ2-7, with 7 bases fitting TRBD2. The length of the CDR3 is 15 residues. Germline lookup yields CDR1 SGHNT and CDR2 YYREEE (reference sequence). Germline trimming cut 1 base from V and 5 bases from J; bases unmatched to any gene: 9. Here the CDR3 reads CASSLPEGGSNEQYF. The CDR3 nucleotides read TGTGCCAGCAGCTTGCCCGAGGGCGGGAGTAACGAGCAGTACTTC.

The chain is built from TRBV7-9 and TRBJ2-1, with TRBD2 matching 8 bases. This CDR3 is built from 17 residues. Germline CDR1 is SEHNR and CDR2 is FQNEAQ (reference sequence). With V trimmed by 1 base and J by 5 bases, 10 bases remained unmatched. In nucleotides, the CDR3 is TGTGCCAGCAGCTTAGGATCGGCGGGAGGTGGCGACAATGAGCAGTTCTTC. Translation: CASSLGSAGGGDNEQFF.

V usage is TRBV9 and J usage is TRBJ2-1, with D unclear. This CDR3 comprises 16 residues. V was clipped by 2 bases and J by 3 bases, with 15 bases between them. Germline CDR1 and CDR2: SGDLS and YYNGEE. The chain's CDR3 is CASSVIGTLDYNEQFF. CDR3 nucleotide sequence: TGTGCCAGCAGCGTCATCGGCACCCTGGACTACAATGAGCAGTTCTTC.

Comment on this clone: At one end the junction does not follow the germline gene, possibly because of a read error. This chain links TRBV7-7 with TRBJ2-5, with a tentative D call TRBD2 (6 bases). In germline, CDR1 is SSHAT, CDR2 FNYEAQ (reference sequence). The CDR3 runs to 15 residues. CDR3 loop: CASSARGASAETQYF. The DNA of the CDR3 is TGTGCTAGCAGCGCTCGCGGGGCTTCGGCGGAGACCCAGTACTTC.

The V gene is TRBV4-1, the J gene TRBJ2-7; the match to TRBD2 covers 11 bases. This CDR3 contains 18 residues. V lost 1 base and J lost 5; bases outside the gene matches: 13. Germline V gene lookup returns CDR1 MGHRA and CDR2 YSYEKL. CDR3 DNA: TGCGCCAGCAGCCAAGGCAGTAGCGGGAGGGCCAGGACAGACGAGCAGTACTTC. Its protein product is CASSQGSSGRARTDEQYF.

V gene TRBV5-5 combines with J gene TRBJ2-7, with 7 bases matching TRBD2. Germline CDR1 and CDR2: SGHKS and YYEKEE (reference sequence). J was trimmed by 1 base and V by 0 bases; bases with no gene match: 10. The length of the CDR3 is 17 residues. The CDR3 region has the DNA TGTGCCAGCAGCTTGGCCGGGGAGGGATTAATATCCTACGAGCAGTACTTC. It is translated as CASSLAGEGLISYEQYF. Variable domain in full (rest from reference TRBV5-5 and TRBJ2-7): DAGVTQSPTHLIKTRGQQVTLRCSPISGHKSVSWYQQVLGQGPQFIFQYYEKEERGRGNFPDRFSARQFPNYSSELNVNALLLGDSALYLCASSLAGEGLISYEQYFGPGTRLTVT.

CDR3 DNA sequence: TGTGCCACCAGCAGAGATGGGGGCGGATACGAGCAGTACTTC. Translated: CATSRDGGGYEQYF. The rearrangement joins TRBV15 to TRBJ2-7, with D tentatively TRBD1 (6 bases). The germline V and J ends were trimmed by 0 bases and 4 bases, with 10 bases remaining between them. Germline CDR1 and CDR2: LNHNV and YYDKDF (reference sequence). The CDR3 has 14 residues.

The chain has TRBV5-8 and TRBJ2-3, with 12 bases matching TRBD2. V lost 0 bases to trimming and J lost 0 bases; unmatched junction nucleotides: 8. The CDR3 has 19 residues. Germline CDR1 and CDR2: SGHTS and YDEGEE. DNA for the CDR3: TGTGCCAGCAGCTTGGAAACTAGCGGGAGGCCAAGGAGCACAGATACGCAGTATTTT. Translating gives CASSLETSGRPRSTDTQYF.

The rearrangement joins TRBV7-2 to TRBJ2-7; TRBD1 or TRBD2 may be the D gene (5 bases each). V was trimmed by 5 bases and J by 6 bases, leaving 20 bases between them. This CDR3 comprises 15 residues. Germline V gene data show CDR1 as SGHTA and CDR2 as FQGNSA. CDR3 sequence (DNA): TGTGCCAGCAGCCCCTCCGGGACCAGGCCCGCCGAGCAGTACTTC. Amino acids: CASSPSGTRPAEQYF.

V and J are TRBV18 and TRBJ2-7, with 9 bases matching TRBD1. The V gene end was trimmed by 0 bases and the J gene end by 3 bases; junction bases not matched to a gene: 6. The length of the CDR3 is 16 residues. Germline V CDR1 and CDR2: KGHSH, LQKENI. The CDR3 reads CASSPPGPDRGYEQYF. The CDR3 nucleotides read TGTGCCAGCTCACCACCCGGACCGGACAGGGGCTACGAGCAGTACTTC.

This chain joins TRBV29-1 and TRBJ2-3, with 8 nucleotides matching TRBD2. CDR1 SQVTM and CDR2 ANQGSEA come from the germline V gene. The CDR3 is 18 residues long. V was pared by 6 bases and J by 1 base, with 18 bases of the junction left unmatched. This CDR3 is CSVTAHIRSGGGTDTQYF. CDR3 coding DNA: TGCAGCGTGACCGCACACATACGGAGCGGGGGAGGCACAGATACGCAGTATTTT.

V usage is TRBV28 and J usage is TRBJ2-7; D gene ambiguous. Germline lookup yields CDR1 MDHEN and CDR2 SYDVKM. CDR3 size: 12 residues. V lost 10 bases to trimming and J lost 0 bases, with 10 bases between them. The CDR3 is CATTATSYEQYF. In DNA form, the CDR3 reads TGTGCCACCACAGCTACCTCCTACGAGCAGTACTTC.

V is TRBV27 and J is TRBJ1-2; D call uncertain. The V end lost 3 bases, the J end lost 10 bases, and 27 bases lay between the germline ends. The germline CDR1 and CDR2 sequences are MNHEY and SMNVEV (reference sequence). The CDR3 consists of 17 residues. The DNA for the CDR3 is TGTGCCAGCAGTTTTCGGCCCTCCTCCGCCGTGGAGACTAACTACACCTTC. Protein: CASSFRPSSAVETNYTF.

The chain uses TRBV6-6 and TRBJ2-7; D perhaps matches TRBD2 (5 bases). Trimming took 10 bases from V and 1 from J, leaving 14 bases between them. CDR3 length equals 13 residues. Looked up from germline, CDR1 is MNHNY and CDR2 is SVGAGI (reference sequence). For the CDR3, the DNA is TGTGCCACCACGACGAGGGATTCCTACGAGCAGTACTTC. This gives the protein CATTTRDSYEQYF.

The chain combines TRBV5-4 with TRBJ2-1; no clear D. Trimming left V 2 bases short and J 9 bases short, with 6 bases between. This CDR3 has 11 amino acids. The germline V gene has CDR1 SGHNT and CDR2 YYREEE (reference sequence). In nucleotides, the CDR3 is TGTGCCAGCAGCTTCGCAACTGAGCAGTTCTTC. Its translation is CASSFATEQFF.

This rearrangement joins TRBV5-4 to TRBJ1-5; D is possibly TRBD1 (5 bases). V lost 2 bases and J 5 bases, leaving 17 bases between the germline ends. The CDR3 extends over 16 amino acids. Germline V gene lookup returns CDR1 SGHNT and CDR2 YYREEE (reference sequence). CDR3 DNA: TGTGCCAGCAGCTTTGGGGGGGGGACGTCCCATCAGCCCCAGCATTTT. This encodes CASSFGGGTSHQPQHF.

This chain uses TRBV7-2 with TRBJ2-1; no firm D call. Germline V lookup: CDR1 SGHTA, CDR2 FQGNSA. This CDR3 spans 13 amino acids. V lost 5 bases and J 10 bases, leaving 15 bases between the germline ends. The CDR3 here is CASSVSVGREQFF. CDR3 DNA: TGTGCCAGCAGCGTATCGGTAGGGCGAGAGCAGTTCTTC.

This chain uses TRBV12-5 with TRBJ2-1; 9 bases fit TRBD1. The CDR3 is 14 residues long. Germline CDR1 reads LGHNT; CDR2 reads FRNRAP. The junction had 8 bases not matched to a gene; V was cut back by 4 bases and J by 10 bases. The CDR3, as DNA: TGTGCTAGTGGTTCCGGGACAGGGCCGATAGAGCAGTTCTTC. This sequence encodes CASGSGTGPIEQFF.

The J gene is TRBJ2-7, the V gene TRBV19; 9 bases fit TRBD1. Germline loops: CDR1 LNHDA, CDR2 SQIVND (reference sequence). Losses at the gene ends were 5 bases for V and 0 bases for J; bases not matched to a gene: 2. This CDR3 region has 14 residues. The CDR3 here is CASSDRGASYEQYF. The DNA for the CDR3 is TGTGCCAGTAGTGACAGGGGGGCCTCCTACGAGCAGTACTTC.

Turning to this clone: The junction differs from germline at one of its ends, possibly a read error. The J gene is TRBJ1-5, the V gene TRBV7-7; D is possibly TRBD1 (5 bases). This CDR3 comprises 13 residues. Germline lookup yields CDR1 SSHAT and CDR2 FNYEAQ (reference sequence). The CDR3 spells CASSRGPLQPQHF. As DNA, the CDR3 is TGTGCTAGCAGCCGGGGCCCCCTACAGCCCCAGCATTTT.

The genes are TRBV20-1 and TRBJ1-1; the D is unclear. CDR1 and CDR2 from the germline V gene are DFQATT and SNEGSKA (reference sequence). With 1 base removed from V and 2 bases from J, the gap between germline ends came to 2 bases. This CDR3 contains 11 residues. CDR3 sequence: CSARGNTEAFF. CDR3 nucleotides: TGCAGTGCTAGAGGTAACACTGAAGCTTTCTTT.

The chain joins TRBV18 to TRBJ1-1; no firm D call. Germline V gene sequence: CDR1 KGHSH, CDR2 LQKENI. The CDR3 runs 16 residues. Trimming took off 3 bases at V and 0 bases at J, with 14 bases between the two ends. For the CDR3, the DNA is TGTGCCAGCTCACCTTTAGGGTACGGATTGAACACTGAAGCTTTCTTT. Translating it yields CASSPLGYGLNTEAFF.

This clone has only a few counts. The CDR3 DNA follows: TGTGCCAGCGGGACAGCACATCCTGGGGGATATGGCTACACCTTC. Encoded protein: CASGTAHPGGYGYTF. This chain joins TRBV6-5 and TRBJ1-2, with 7 nucleotides matching TRBD1. CDR1 is MNHEY and CDR2 is SVGAGI in the germline V gene. There are 15 residues in the CDR3. V gave up 8 bases and J gave up 5 bases; unmatched junction bases: 14.

This clone was seen once. V gene TRBV13 combines with J gene TRBJ1-2; a weak D match, TRBD1 (6 bases). This CDR3 is 15 amino acids long. Germline assignment: CDR1 PRHDT and CDR2 FYEKMQ (reference sequence). Between the trimmed V and J ends, which lost 3 bases and 3 bases, there was a span of 14 bases. Here the CDR3 DNA reads TGTGCCAGCAGCTTGGGGGGGGCAAGGCACTATGGCTACACCTTC. Amino acids: CASSLGGARHYGYTF.

As DNA, the CDR3 is TGTGCCAGCAGCTTGGTAGTGGGCAGGGGAGACAATCAGCCCCAGCATTTT. Translating gives CASSLVVGRGDNQPQHF. V is TRBV5-4 and J is TRBJ1-5; tentative D call: TRBD1 (6 bases). This CDR3 spans 17 amino acids. The germline V gene encodes CDR1 SGHNT and CDR2 YYREEE (reference sequence). Trimming took off 0 bases at V and 3 bases at J, with 16 bases between the two ends.

The rearrangement uses TRBV5-1 and TRBJ1-1; tentatively, D is TRBD1 (6 bases). Per the germline V gene, CDR1 is SGHRS and CDR2 is YFSETQ. The CDR3 has 14 residues. V was pared by 4 bases and J by 7 bases, with 17 bases between. Here the CDR3 DNA reads TGCGCCAGCAGCGCAAGCGCCCAGGGGTTTGAAGCTTTCTTT. Protein product: CASSASAQGFEAFF.

The CDR3 DNA follows: TGTGCCAGCAGTCGTCAGACAGGATCATCCTACGAGCAGTACTTC. Protein product: CASSRQTGSSYEQYF. The rearrangement links TRBV5-4 to TRBJ2-7, with D maybe TRBD1 (6 bases). This CDR3 region has 15 residues. CDR1 is SGHNT and CDR2 is YYREEE in the germline V gene (reference sequence). Trimming stripped 5 bases from V and 1 base from J, with 16 bases between. The full variable domain, in which reference TRBV5-4 and TRBJ2-7 provide the parts outside the CDR3, is ETGVTQSPTHLIKTRGQQVTLRCSSQSGHNTVSWYQQALGQGPQFIFQYYREEENGRGNFPPRFSGLQFPNYSSELNVNALELDDSALYLCASSRQTGSSYEQYFGPGTRLTVT.

The chain uses TRBV7-2 and TRBJ2-5; maybe TRBD1 (6 bases). The CDR3 is 13 residues long. Between the trimmed V and J ends, which lost 5 bases and 3 bases, there was a span of 10 bases. Per germline, CDR1 SGHTA and CDR2 FQGNSA. DNA for the CDR3: TGTGCCAGCAGCCCGGACAGCAAAGAGACCCAGTACTTC. Translating it yields CASSPDSKETQYF.